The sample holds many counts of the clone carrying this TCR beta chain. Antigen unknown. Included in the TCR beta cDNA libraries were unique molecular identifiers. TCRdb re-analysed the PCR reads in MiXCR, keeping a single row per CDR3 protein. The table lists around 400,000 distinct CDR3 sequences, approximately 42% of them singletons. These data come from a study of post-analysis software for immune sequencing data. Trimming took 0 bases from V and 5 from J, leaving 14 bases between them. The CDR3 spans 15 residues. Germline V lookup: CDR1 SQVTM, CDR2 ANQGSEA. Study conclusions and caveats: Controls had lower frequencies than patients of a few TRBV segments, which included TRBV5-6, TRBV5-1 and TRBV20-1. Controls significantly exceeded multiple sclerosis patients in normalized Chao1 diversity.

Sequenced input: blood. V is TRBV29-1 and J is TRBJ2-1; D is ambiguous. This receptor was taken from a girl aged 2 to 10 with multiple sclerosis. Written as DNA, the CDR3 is TGCAGCGTTGAAGATCTTTGGACCTCAGACAATGAGCAGTTCTTC. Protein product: CSVEDLWTSDNEQFF.